This TCR beta chain was recovered during a study of cytomegalovirus exposure and HLA in healthy donors. Study-wide findings and caveats: TRBV6-2, TRBV6-3 and some other V segments were excluded as indistinguishable. The authors enumerated under 200 TCR beta chains as linked to cytomegalovirus. Previously analyzed data showed that most TCR beta V segments were productive at a frequency of about 90% or about 30%.

About this clone itself: Its antigen is still unknown.

There are 15 residues in the CDR3. V lost 1 base, J lost 0 bases, and 9 bases lay in between. The V gene's germline CDR1 is SGDLS and CDR2 YYNGEE. Primers included in the PCR were 60 Vbeta and 13 Jbeta primers. As processed by the authors: It was a later analysis that counted 83 million or so unique TCR beta chains, of which some 10 million were shared. Libraries were prepared by immunoSEQ multiplex PCR; TCRdb keeps only in-frame clonotypes and omits some of them. V, J and clone size are taken as reported in that table, and D and trimming were inferred from the DNA itself. The profile covers about 70,000 clones, with around 68% appearing a single time and around a sixth taken by the ten largest.

The specimen sequenced was PBMCs. The source is a man between 40 and 49 years old in good health and CMV-seropositive. The chain links TRBV9 to TRBJ2-3, with a tentative D call TRBD1 (5 bases). CDR3 coding DNA: TGTGCCAGCAGCGTACAGGACACCAGCACAGATACGCAGTATTTT. This translates into CASSVQDTSTDTQYF.